This TCR beta chain was profiled in a study of blood T cell repertoires in COVID-19. Across the study: Italy, Spain and the United States were the sources of the convalescent and acute COVID-19 samples. The analysed material was cDNA or gDNA that came from T cells, B-cell-depleted T cells, or PBMCs.

Original handling: The authors estimated nucleated cell counts from reference gene primer amplification. Generated by immunoSEQ multiplex PCR, the TCRdb table keeps only in-frame clones and is missing some. From that table come the V and J calls and clone size; the DNA was used to work out D and trimming. The sample includes roughly 240,000 clones, 86% seen only once; the top ten take about 3%. Sequencing was performed on peripheral blood. This TCR was sampled from a woman aged 30 to 39 who had recovered from COVID-19.

This CDR3 is CASSIAGGIGETQYF. The CDR3, as DNA: TGTGCCAGTAGTATTGCGGGGGGAATCGGGGAGACCCAGTACTTC. The chain is built from TRBV19 and TRBJ2-5; 8 nucleotides align to TRBD2. Germline CDR1 reads LNHDA; CDR2 reads SQIVND (reference sequence). The CDR3 consists of 15 residues. Trimming cost V 3 bases and J 5 bases; bases outside gene matches: 8.